What follows are 30 T cell receptor beta chains derived from one specimen sequenced in a study of blood T cell repertoires in COVID-19. Measured with immunoSEQ multiplex PCR; TCRdb has only the in-frame clones, and not every one. The table shows roughly 220,000 clones, with 80% to 90% occurring only once. The sequenced sample consisted of PBMCs or T cells enriched from blood (not recorded which). The receptors derive from a woman between 40 and 50 years old with acute COVID-19.

The chain couples TRBV9 to TRBJ2-1, with 12 bases aligning to TRBD2. This CDR3 has 15 amino acids. Germline CDR1 and CDR2: SGDLS and YYNGEE. With 0 bases clipped from V and 9 bases from J, the junction kept 4 bases outside the gene matches. CDR3 residues: CASSVAGLAGREQFF. For the CDR3, the DNA is TGTGCCAGCAGCGTAGCGGGACTAGCGGGTCGTGAGCAGTTCTTC.

V is TRBV25-1 and J is TRBJ1-6, with TRBD1 identical over 8 bases. CDR3 length equals 14 residues. The V gene's germline CDR1 is MGHDK and CDR2 SYGVNS. Trimming removed 8 bases from V and 9 bases from J; junction bases left unmatched: 9. The CDR3 region has the DNA TGTGCCAGCCGGGAGCGGGGACAGGTTTCACCCCTCCACTTT. It yields the protein CASRERGQVSPLHF.

V and J are TRBV4-1 and TRBJ2-1; 11 bases fit TRBD2. In germline, CDR1 is MGHRA, CDR2 YSYEKL. The junction had 12 bases not matched to a gene; V was cut back by 3 bases and J by 8 bases. The CDR3 runs 17 residues. The CDR3 DNA is TGCGCCAGCAGCCAGAAACTAGCGGGAGAGTTGGGCGATGAGCAGTTCTTC. Its translation: CASSQKLAGELGDEQFF.

The chain links TRBV7-9 to TRBJ1-6; 9 bases map to TRBD1. The germline V gene encodes CDR1 SEHNR and CDR2 FQNEAQ (reference sequence). Trimming removed 1 base from V and 9 bases from J; junction bases left unmatched: 4. The CDR3 spans 15 residues. The CDR3 reads CASSLVTGGFSPLHF. CDR3 coding DNA: TGTGCCAGCAGCTTAGTTACAGGGGGCTTTTCACCCCTCCACTTT.

The rearrangement links TRBV19 to TRBJ2-1, with 10 bases that match TRBD2. V lost 6 bases, J lost 3 bases, and 11 bases stayed unmatched. The CDR3 length is 17 residues. The germline CDR1 and CDR2 sequences are LNHDA and SQIVND (reference sequence). CDR3 nucleotides: TGTGCCAGTAGGCCACTAGCGGGAATCGGGGTCTACAATGAGCAGTTCTTC. Protein sequence: CASRPLAGIGVYNEQFF.

This clone was seen only a few times. V usage is TRBV12-3 or TRBV12-4 and J usage is TRBJ2-7; unclear D gene. This CDR3 has 12 residues. Trimming removed 1 base at V and 7 bases at J, with 8 bases between. This chain's CDR3 is CASSLGLQEQYF. The DNA for the CDR3 is TGTGCCAGCAGTTTAGGACTGCAGGAGCAGTACTTC.

The chain uses TRBV18 and TRBJ2-5, with a tentative D call TRBD1 (5 bases). The germline gives CDR1 KGHSH, CDR2 LQKENI. This CDR3 has 15 amino acids. Trimming shortened V by 2 bases and J by 2 bases, and 12 bases separated the two germline ends. The CDR3 protein is CASSPLRQPQETQYF. CDR3 nucleotide sequence: TGTGCCAGCTCACCATTGAGACAGCCTCAAGAGACCCAGTACTTC.

The gene calls are TRBV6-2 or TRBV6-3 and TRBJ2-7; D remains unclear. Germline V gene lookup returns CDR1 MNHEY and CDR2 SVGEGT. This CDR3 contains 16 residues. Trimming left V 0 bases short and J 2 bases short, with 14 bases between. The CDR3 DNA reads TGTGCCAGCAGTTACTCGAGTACAGATTGGGCCTACGAGCAGTACTTC. Protein: CASSYSSTDWAYEQYF.

V is TRBV7-3 and J is TRBJ2-2; a possible D gene is TRBD2 (6 bases). Trimming shortened V by 3 bases and J by 4 bases, and 15 bases separated the two germline ends. This CDR3 region has 16 residues. Germline CDR1 and CDR2: SGHTA and FQGTGA. CDR3 loop: CASSFGGRGVTGELFF. The CDR3 coding sequence is TGTGCCAGCAGCTTCGGGGGTCGCGGGGTCACCGGGGAGCTGTTTTTT.

This chain joins TRBV11-3 and TRBJ2-1, with TRBD1 as a possible D gene (5 bases). The V end was cut by 5 bases, the J end by 6 bases, with 17 bases between. CDR1 and CDR2 (germline): SGHNT, YENEEA. The CDR3 extends over 15 amino acids. The CDR3 region is CASSPKQPGINEQFF. DNA for the CDR3: TGTGCCAGCAGCCCGAAACAACCAGGGATCAATGAGCAGTTCTTC.

This clone was seen just once. This chain uses TRBV6-5 with TRBJ1-1; no reliable D call. This CDR3 is built from 15 residues. Per germline, CDR1 MNHEY and CDR2 SVGAGI. Trimming stripped 3 bases from V and 4 bases from J, with 15 bases between. Written as DNA, the CDR3 is TGTGCCAGCAGTTATTCCAAGGGAGGGCTCACTGAAGCTTTCTTT. Protein: CASSYSKGGLTEAFF.

This chain connects TRBV11-2 to TRBJ2-3; 9 bases align to TRBD1. Germline V CDR1 and CDR2: SGHAT, FQNNGV. Germline trimming cut 6 bases from V and 4 bases from J; bases unmatched to any gene: 2. This CDR3 spans 13 amino acids. Here the CDR3 DNA reads TGTGCCAGCAGGTACAGGGGGCCAGATACGCAGTATTTT. This translates into CASRYRGPDTQYF.

V gene TRBV6-5 combines with J gene TRBJ1-2; no reliable D call. The V gene's germline CDR1 is MNHEY and CDR2 SVGAGI. The V and J ends lost 2 bases and 4 bases respectively, with 14 bases between them. There are 15 residues in the CDR3. CDR3 bases: TGTGCCAGCAGTTACGCTCGGGATTCGCTCTATGGCTACACCTTC. Its translation is CASSYARDSLYGYTF.

The genes are TRBV7-9 and TRBJ1-1; D is ambiguous. Trimming removed 2 bases at V and 0 bases at J, with 7 bases between. CDR1 is SEHNR, CDR2 FQNEAQ, per germline (reference sequence). The CDR3 runs 14 residues. This CDR3 reads CASSLRSVNTEAFF. In DNA form, the CDR3 reads TGTGCCAGCAGCTTACGTTCAGTGAACACTGAAGCTTTCTTT. Together with reference TRBV7-9 and TRBJ1-1, the CDR3 gives the full variable domain: DTGVSQNPRHKITKRGQNVTFRCDPISEHNRLYWYRQTLGQGPEFLTYFQNEAQLEKSRLLSDRFSAERPKGSFSTLEIQRTEQGDSAMYLCASSLRSVNTEAFFGQGTRLTVV.

This chain connects TRBV7-2 to TRBJ2-3; perhaps TRBD2 as D (5 bases). Germline V gene sequence: CDR1 SGHTA, CDR2 FQGNSA. The CDR3 loop spans 15 amino acids. V lost 1 base and J 0 bases, leaving 8 bases between the germline ends. The CDR3 protein is CASSLVTTSTDTQYF. The DNA for the CDR3 is TGTGCCAGCAGCTTAGTGACTACTAGCACAGATACGCAGTATTTT.

This chain links TRBV7-8 with TRBJ2-3, with D unresolved. The CDR3 is made up of 13 amino acids. Germline CDR1 SGHVS, CDR2 FQNEAQ. V was shortened by 5 bases and J by 4 bases, with 10 bases between the two germline ends. The CDR3 nucleotides are TGTGCCAGCAGCACTCGACTGTCAGATACGCAGTATTTT. Amino acid sequence: CASSTRLSDTQYF.

V and J are TRBV7-9 and TRBJ2-1, with D possibly TRBD2 on 6 matching bases. This CDR3 has 16 residues. CDR1 is SEHNR and CDR2 is FQNEAQ in the germline V gene (reference sequence). Trimming cost V 1 base and J 0 bases, with 10 bases left between them. CDR3 sequence: CASSLGVGSSYNEQFF. CDR3 DNA sequence: TGTGCCAGCAGCTTAGGGGTCGGGAGCTCCTACAATGAGCAGTTCTTC.

The chain recombines TRBV14 with TRBJ1-1; D perhaps matches TRBD1 (6 bases). The germline V gene has CDR1 SGHDN and CDR2 FVKESK. The CDR3 totals 14 residues. The germline V and J ends were trimmed by 0 bases and 3 bases, with 8 bases remaining between them. CDR3 in DNA: TGTGCCAGCAGCCAAGACAGGGGTGACACTGAAGCTTTCTTT. Residues: CASSQDRGDTEAFF.

V gene TRBV6-2 or TRBV6-3 combines with J gene TRBJ2-7, with 9 bases aligning to TRBD2. The CDR3 spans 16 residues. Germline V gene sequence: CDR1 MNHEY, CDR2 SVGEGT. Unmatched junction bases numbered 7, after V lost 2 bases and J lost 2 bases. In DNA, the CDR3 is TGTGCCAGCAGTTACGGTCTAGCGGGACCCGCCTACGAGCAGTACTTC. Residues: CASSYGLAGPAYEQYF.

DNA for the CDR3: TGTGCCAGCAGCTTATCAGGGTCGGGGGAGCTGTTTTTT. This encodes CASSLSGSGELFF. The chain recombines TRBV11-2 with TRBJ2-2, with D perhaps TRBD1 (5 bases). The germline V gene has CDR1 SGHAT and CDR2 FQNNGV. The CDR3 length is 13 residues. Trimming stripped 2 bases from V and 8 bases from J, with 9 bases between. Supplemented by reference TRBV11-2 and TRBJ2-2, the full variable domain reads EAGVAQSPRYKIIEKRQSVAFWCNPISGHATLYWYQQILGQGPKLLIQFQNNGVVDDSQLPKDRFSAERLKGVDSTLKIQPAKLEDSAVYLCASSLSGSGELFFGEGSRLTVL.

This rearrangement joins TRBV7-2 to TRBJ2-7; no reliable D call. The CDR3 consists of 12 residues. V was trimmed by 4 bases and J by 10 bases, leaving 14 bases between them. Looked up from germline, CDR1 is SGHTA and CDR2 is FQGNSA. CDR3 amino acids: CASSSPMGRQYF. The CDR3 DNA follows: TGTGCCAGCAGCTCACCTATGGGCAGACAGTACTTC.

This chain joins TRBV18 and TRBJ2-7, with a weak D call TRBD2 (5 bases). There are 13 residues in the CDR3. The ends were cut back, 4 bases at V and 5 bases at J, with 12 bases in the middle. Germline lookup yields CDR1 KGHSH and CDR2 LQKENI. This CDR3 reads CASSRVEGHEQYF. The CDR3 coding sequence is TGTGCCAGCTCACGAGTAGAGGGCCACGAGCAGTACTTC.

This chain uses TRBV29-1 with TRBJ2-7; 10 bases match TRBD1. This CDR3 region has 12 residues. CDR1 is SQVTM and CDR2 is ANQGSEA in the germline V gene. V lost 4 bases and J lost 6; bases outside the gene matches: 3. DNA of the CDR3: TGCAGCGTTGTTGGGACAGGGGTCGAGCAGTACTTC. Its translation: CSVVGTGVEQYF.

The V gene is TRBV27, the J gene TRBJ1-5, with a weak D call TRBD1 (6 bases). CDR3 size: 13 residues. The V end was cut by 3 bases, the J end by 9 bases, with 12 bases between. Germline CDR1 MNHEY, CDR2 SMNVEV (reference sequence). CDR3 bases: TGTGCCAGCAGTTTTCTACAGGGACCGCCCCAGCATTTT. Translation gives CASSFLQGPPQHF.

The chain recombines TRBV3-1 (or the pseudogene TRBV3-2) with TRBJ2-3, with 7 bases aligning to TRBD2. Trimming took 4 bases from V and 4 from J; bases not matched to a gene: 2. Germline V gene lookup returns CDR1 LGHDT and CDR2 YNNKEL (reference sequence). CDR3 length: 13 amino acids. The CDR3: CASSLGGADTQYF. The CDR3 region has the DNA TGTGCCAGCAGCCTTGGGGGGGCAGATACGCAGTATTTT.

V gene TRBV10-3 combines with J gene TRBJ2-7; 7 bases match TRBD2. The length of the CDR3 is 15 residues. After removal of 8 bases from V and 0 bases from J, the junction contained 10 bases not matched to a gene. Germline-derived CDR1 and CDR2 are ENHRY and SYGVKD. The CDR3 DNA is TGTGCCATCGGGGGTGAGGGGAGGGACTCCTACGAGCAGTACTTC. Its protein product is CAIGGEGRDSYEQYF.

The chain uses TRBV5-6 and TRBJ2-7; the D gene is possibly TRBD2 (6 bases). There are 14 residues in the CDR3. The germline CDR1 and CDR2 sequences are SGHDT and YYEEEE. The ends were cut back, 0 bases at V and 2 bases at J, with 9 bases in the middle. The CDR3 nucleotides are TGTGCCAGCAGCTTGGGACTAGGGACCTACGAGCAGTACTTC. Its protein is CASSLGLGTYEQYF.

V usage is TRBV19 and J usage is TRBJ1-2; TRBD1 matches at 9 bases. CDR1 and CDR2 (germline): LNHDA, SQIVND (reference sequence). V lost 3 bases and J lost 3; bases outside the gene matches: 8. This CDR3 has 16 amino acids. The CDR3 bases are TGTGCCAGTAGTATTGGAGGACAGGGGAGCGACTATGGCTACACCTTC. Its translation is CASSIGGQGSDYGYTF. The full variable domain, with the rest looked up from reference TRBV19 and TRBJ1-2, is DGGITQSPKYLFRKEGQNVTLSCEQNLNHDAMYWYRQDPGQGLRLIYYSQIVNDFQKGDIAEGYSVSREKKESFPLTVTSAQKNPTAFYLCASSIGGQGSDYGYTFGSGTRLTVV.

This chain links TRBV11-2 with TRBJ2-4; 7 bases match TRBD2. The CDR3 extends over 15 amino acids. Trimming at V came to 1 base and at J to 6 bases, leaving 6 bases not matched to a gene. In germline, CDR1 is SGHAT, CDR2 FQNNGV. In DNA form, the CDR3 reads TGTGCCAGCAGCTTAGGGGAGCGGGGCTTAAACATTCAGTACTTC. Translation: CASSLGERGLNIQYF.

The chain recombines TRBV7-2 with TRBJ2-7; D may be TRBD1 (6 bases). V shed 5 bases and J shed 4 bases, with 9 bases lying between them. CDR1 is SGHTA and CDR2 is FQGNSA in the germline V gene. This CDR3 has 12 residues. CDR3 protein: CASSQTGYEQYF. The CDR3 nucleotides read TGTGCCAGCAGCCAGACAGGTTACGAGCAGTACTTC.